Presented here are 4 T cell receptor beta chains from one specimen sequenced in a study of blood T cell repertoires in COVID-19. Here immunoSEQ multiplex PCR was the method, and the copy in TCRdb shows in-frame clones only, minus some. The table has 13,000 to 15,000 clones, about 91% seen once. The sequenced material came from peripheral blood. The receptor set was obtained from a human donor in a cohort sampled during active COVID-19.

The V gene is TRBV3-1 (or the pseudogene TRBV3-2), the J gene TRBJ2-3, with D perhaps matching TRBD2 (6 bases). The germline V gene encodes CDR1 LGHDT and CDR2 YNNKEL (reference sequence). CDR3 length: 14 amino acids. The V end lost 0 bases, the J end lost 6 bases, and 10 bases lay between the germline ends. Here the CDR3 DNA reads TGTGCCAGCAGCCAAGATCCGGGACTTGATACGCAGTATTTT. It codes for CASSQDPGLDTQYF.

V usage is TRBV19 and J usage is TRBJ2-7; 8 bases line up with TRBD2. V lost 5 bases, J lost 4 bases, and 7 bases stayed unmatched. Per germline, CDR1 LNHDA and CDR2 SQIVND (reference sequence). The CDR3 covers 14 residues. For the CDR3, the DNA is TGTGCCAGTAGTTCTACTAGCGGATCGTACGAGCAGTACTTC. Protein sequence: CASSSTSGSYEQYF.

The CDR3 region has the DNA TGCGCCAGCAGATCAACCCCGGGACACTCCTACGAGCAGTACTTC. It encodes CASRSTPGHSYEQYF. The chain carries TRBV5-1 and TRBJ2-7; tentatively, D is TRBD1 (6 bases). The CDR3 runs to 15 residues. The V end was cut by 5 bases, the J end by 0 bases, with 15 bases between. CDR1 SGHRS and CDR2 YFSETQ come from the germline V gene.

V usage is TRBV11-2 and J usage is TRBJ2-5, with D unclear. The germline CDR1 and CDR2 sequences are SGHAT and FQNNGV. The CDR3 covers 13 residues. The V and J ends lost 0 bases and 2 bases respectively, with 4 bases between them. The CDR3, as DNA: TGTGCCAGCAGCTTAGAACAGCAAGAGACCCAGTACTTC. Translated: CASSLEQQETQYF.